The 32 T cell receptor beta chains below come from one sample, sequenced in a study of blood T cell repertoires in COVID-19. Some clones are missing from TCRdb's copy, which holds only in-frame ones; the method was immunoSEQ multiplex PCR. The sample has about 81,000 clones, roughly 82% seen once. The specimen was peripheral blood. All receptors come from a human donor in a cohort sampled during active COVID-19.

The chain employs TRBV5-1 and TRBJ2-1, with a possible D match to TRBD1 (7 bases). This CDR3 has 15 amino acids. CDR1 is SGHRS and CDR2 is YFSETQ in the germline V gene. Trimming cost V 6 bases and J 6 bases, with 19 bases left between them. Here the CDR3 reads CASTIGTGEVNEQFF. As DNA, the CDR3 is TGCGCCAGCACCATCGGAACAGGGGAGGTCAATGAGCAGTTCTTC.

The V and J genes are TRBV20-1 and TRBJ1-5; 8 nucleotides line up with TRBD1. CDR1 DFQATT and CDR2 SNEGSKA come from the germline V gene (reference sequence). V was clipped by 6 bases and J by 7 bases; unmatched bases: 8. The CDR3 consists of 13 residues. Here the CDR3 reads CSASQGAGQPQHF. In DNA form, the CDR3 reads TGCAGTGCAAGTCAGGGGGCGGGGCAGCCCCAGCATTTT.

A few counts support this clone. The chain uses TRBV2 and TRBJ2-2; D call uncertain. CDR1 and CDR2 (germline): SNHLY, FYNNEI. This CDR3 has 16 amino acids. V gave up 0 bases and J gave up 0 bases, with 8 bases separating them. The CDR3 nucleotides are TGTGCCAGCAGTGAAGCGGGCGCTACGAACACCGGGGAGCTGTTTTTT. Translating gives CASSEAGATNTGELFF.

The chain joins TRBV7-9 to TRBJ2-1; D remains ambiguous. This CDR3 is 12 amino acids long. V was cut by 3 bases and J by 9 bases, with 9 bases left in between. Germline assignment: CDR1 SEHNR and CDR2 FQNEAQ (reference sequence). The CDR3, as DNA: TGTGCCAGCAGCTTCCGGGTTGGTGAGCAGTTCTTC. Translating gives CASSFRVGEQFF. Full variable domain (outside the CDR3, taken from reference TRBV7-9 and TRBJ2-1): DTGVSQNPRHKITKRGQNVTFRCDPISEHNRLYWYRQTLGQGPEFLTYFQNEAQLEKSRLLSDRFSAERPKGSFSTLEIQRTEQGDSAMYLCASSFRVGEQFFGPGTRLTVL.

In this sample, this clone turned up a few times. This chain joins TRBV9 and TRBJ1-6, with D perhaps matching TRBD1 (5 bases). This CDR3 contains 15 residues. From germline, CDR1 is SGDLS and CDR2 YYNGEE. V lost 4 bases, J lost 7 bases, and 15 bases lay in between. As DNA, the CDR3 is TGTGCCAGCAGCACATGGGGCAGGGCAAATTCACCCCTCCACTTT. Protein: CASSTWGRANSPLHF.

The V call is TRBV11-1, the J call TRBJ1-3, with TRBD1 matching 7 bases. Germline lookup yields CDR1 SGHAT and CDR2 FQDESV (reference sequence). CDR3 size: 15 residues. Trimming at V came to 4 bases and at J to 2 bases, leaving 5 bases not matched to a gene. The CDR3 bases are TGTGCCAGCAGCTACTACGGGACAGCTGGAAACACCATATATTTT. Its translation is CASSYYGTAGNTIYF.

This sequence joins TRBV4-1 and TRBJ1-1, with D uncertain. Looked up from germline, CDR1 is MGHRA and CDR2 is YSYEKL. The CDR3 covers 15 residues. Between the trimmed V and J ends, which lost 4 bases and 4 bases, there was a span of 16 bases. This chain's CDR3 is CASSPSGGLTTEAFF. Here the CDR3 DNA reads TGCGCCAGCAGCCCTTCGGGAGGGTTGACCACTGAAGCTTTCTTT.

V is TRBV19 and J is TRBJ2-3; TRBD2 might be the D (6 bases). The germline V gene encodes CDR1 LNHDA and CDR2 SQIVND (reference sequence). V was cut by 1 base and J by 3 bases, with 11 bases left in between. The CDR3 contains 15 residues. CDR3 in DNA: TGTGCCAGTAGTATAGCCCCTAGCGAGACAGATACGCAGTATTTT. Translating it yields CASSIAPSETDTQYF. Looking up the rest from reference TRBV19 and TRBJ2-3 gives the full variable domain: DGGITQSPKYLFRKEGQNVTLSCEQNLNHDAMYWYRQDPGQGLRLIYYSQIVNDFQKGDIAEGYSVSREKKESFPLTVTSAQKNPTAFYLCASSIAPSETDTQYFGPGTRLTVL.

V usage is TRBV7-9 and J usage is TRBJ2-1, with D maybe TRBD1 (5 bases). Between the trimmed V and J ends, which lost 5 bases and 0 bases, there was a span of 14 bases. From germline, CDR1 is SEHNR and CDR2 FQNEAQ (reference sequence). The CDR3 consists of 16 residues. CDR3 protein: CASSRTPRVSYNEQFF. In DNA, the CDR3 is TGTGCCAGCAGCCGCACCCCCAGGGTCTCCTACAATGAGCAGTTCTTC.

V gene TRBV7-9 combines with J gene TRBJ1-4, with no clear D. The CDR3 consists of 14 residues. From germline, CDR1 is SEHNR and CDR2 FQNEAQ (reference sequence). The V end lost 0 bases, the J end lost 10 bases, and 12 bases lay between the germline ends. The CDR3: CASSLAGDALKLFF. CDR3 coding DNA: TGTGCCAGCAGCTTAGCGGGCGACGCGTTAAAACTGTTTTTT.

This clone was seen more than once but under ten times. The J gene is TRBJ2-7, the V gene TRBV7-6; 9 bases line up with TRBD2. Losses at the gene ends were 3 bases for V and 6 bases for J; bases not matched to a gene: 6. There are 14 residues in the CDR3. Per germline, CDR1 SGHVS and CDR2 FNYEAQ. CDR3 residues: CASSLREGGGEQYF. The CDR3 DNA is TGTGCCAGCAGCTTGCGGGAGGGCGGGGGCGAGCAGTACTTC.

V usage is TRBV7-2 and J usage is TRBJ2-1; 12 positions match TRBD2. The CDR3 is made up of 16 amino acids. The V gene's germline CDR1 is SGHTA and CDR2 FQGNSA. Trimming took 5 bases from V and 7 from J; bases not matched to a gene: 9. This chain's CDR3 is CASSPGLAGRGNEQFF. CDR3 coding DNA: TGTGCCAGCAGCCCTGGACTAGCGGGAAGGGGGAATGAGCAGTTCTTC.

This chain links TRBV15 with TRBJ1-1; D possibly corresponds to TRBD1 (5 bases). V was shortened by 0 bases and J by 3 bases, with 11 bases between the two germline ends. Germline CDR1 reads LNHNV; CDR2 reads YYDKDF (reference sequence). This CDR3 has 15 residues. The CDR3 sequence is CATSREWGRDTEAFF. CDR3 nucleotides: TGTGCCACCAGCAGAGAATGGGGGAGGGACACTGAAGCTTTCTTT. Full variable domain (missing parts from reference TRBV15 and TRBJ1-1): DAMVIQNPRYQVTQFGKPVTLSCSQTLNHNVMYWYQQKSSQAPKLLFHYYDKDFNNEADTPDNFQSRRPNTSFCFLDIRSPGLGDTAMYLCATSREWGRDTEAFFGQGTRLTVV.

CDR3 region: CASSYSRSTIYF. In DNA form, the CDR3 reads TGTGCCAGCAGTTACTCGAGGAGCACCATATATTTT. The gene calls are TRBV6-2 or TRBV6-3 and TRBJ1-3; D gene unclear. The CDR3 length is 12 residues. Trimming cost V 0 bases and J 9 bases, with 6 bases left between them. The V gene's germline CDR1 is MNHEY and CDR2 SVGEGT.

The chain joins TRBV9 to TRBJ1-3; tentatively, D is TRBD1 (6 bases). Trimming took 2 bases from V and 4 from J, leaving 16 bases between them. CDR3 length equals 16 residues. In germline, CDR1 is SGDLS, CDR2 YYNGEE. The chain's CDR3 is CASSVGQSLSGNTIYF. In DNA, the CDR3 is TGTGCCAGCAGCGTGGGACAAAGTCTATCCGGAAACACCATATATTTT.

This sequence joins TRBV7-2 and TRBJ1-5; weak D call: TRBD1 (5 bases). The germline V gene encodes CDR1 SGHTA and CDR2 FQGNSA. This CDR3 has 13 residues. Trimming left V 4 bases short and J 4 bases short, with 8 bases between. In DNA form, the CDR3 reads TGTGCCAGCAGCTCGGGACTTAATCAGCCCCAGCATTTT. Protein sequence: CASSSGLNQPQHF.

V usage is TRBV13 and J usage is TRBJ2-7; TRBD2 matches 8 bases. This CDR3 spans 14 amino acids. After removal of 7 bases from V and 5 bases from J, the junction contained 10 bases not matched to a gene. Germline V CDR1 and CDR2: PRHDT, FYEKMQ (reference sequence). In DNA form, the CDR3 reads TGTGCCAGCACCCTCGGGGGGGGAGGGCACGAGCAGTACTTC. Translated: CASTLGGGGHEQYF.

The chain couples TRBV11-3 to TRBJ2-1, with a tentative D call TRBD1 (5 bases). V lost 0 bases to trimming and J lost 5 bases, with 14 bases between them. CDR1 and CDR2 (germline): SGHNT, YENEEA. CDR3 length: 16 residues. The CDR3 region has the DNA TGTGCCAGCAGCTTAGAAGGGGCCTATTCCCACAATGAGCAGTTCTTC. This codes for CASSLEGAYSHNEQFF.

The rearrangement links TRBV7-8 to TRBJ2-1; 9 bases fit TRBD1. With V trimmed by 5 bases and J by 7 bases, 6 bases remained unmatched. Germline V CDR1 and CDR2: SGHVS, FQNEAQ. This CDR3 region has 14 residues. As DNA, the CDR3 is TGTGCCAGCAGCCACGGACAGGGGAAGAATGAGCAGTTCTTC. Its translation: CASSHGQGKNEQFF.

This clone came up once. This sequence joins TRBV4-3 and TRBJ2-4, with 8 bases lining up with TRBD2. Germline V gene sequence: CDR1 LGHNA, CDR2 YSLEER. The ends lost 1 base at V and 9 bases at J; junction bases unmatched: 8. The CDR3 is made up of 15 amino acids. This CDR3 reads CASSQVKREYSIQYF. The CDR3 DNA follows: TGCGCCAGCAGCCAAGTTAAGCGGGAGTATAGCATTCAGTACTTC.

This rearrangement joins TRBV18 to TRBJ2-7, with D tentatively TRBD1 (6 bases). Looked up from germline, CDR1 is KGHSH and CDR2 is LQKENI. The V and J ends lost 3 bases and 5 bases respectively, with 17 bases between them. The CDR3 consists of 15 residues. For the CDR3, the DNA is TGTGCCAGCTCACCGGGAGCAGGGGAACATAACGAGCAGTACTTC. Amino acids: CASSPGAGEHNEQYF.

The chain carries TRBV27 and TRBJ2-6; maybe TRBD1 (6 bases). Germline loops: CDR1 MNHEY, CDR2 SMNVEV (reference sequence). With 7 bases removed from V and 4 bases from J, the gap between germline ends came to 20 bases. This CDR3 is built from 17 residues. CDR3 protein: CASTRTRGGAGANVLTF. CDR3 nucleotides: TGTGCCAGCACCAGAACTCGAGGGGGAGCGGGGGCCAACGTCCTGACTTTC.

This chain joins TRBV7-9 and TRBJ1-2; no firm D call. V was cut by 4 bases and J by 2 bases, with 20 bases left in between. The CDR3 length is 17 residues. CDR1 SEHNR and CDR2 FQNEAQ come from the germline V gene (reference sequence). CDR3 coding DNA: TGTGCCAGCAGCTCATCCGGCAACGTTGGGCAAAACTATGGCTACACCTTC. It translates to CASSSSGNVGQNYGYTF.

CDR3 coding DNA: TGTGCCAGCAGGTCGGGACAGAGTGTTAATTCGGGAAACACCATATATTTT. Translated, it gives CASRSGQSVNSGNTIYF. The rearrangement uses TRBV7-9 and TRBJ1-3, with 7 bases matching TRBD1. Trimming removed 6 bases from V and 4 bases from J; junction bases left unmatched: 15. CDR3 size: 17 residues. Germline V lookup: CDR1 SEHNR, CDR2 FQNEAQ (reference sequence). The full variable domain, with the rest looked up from reference TRBV7-9 and TRBJ1-3, is DTGVSQNPRHKITKRGQNVTFRCDPISEHNRLYWYRQTLGQGPEFLTYFQNEAQLEKSRLLSDRFSAERPKGSFSTLEIQRTEQGDSAMYLCASRSGQSVNSGNTIYFGEGSWLTVV.

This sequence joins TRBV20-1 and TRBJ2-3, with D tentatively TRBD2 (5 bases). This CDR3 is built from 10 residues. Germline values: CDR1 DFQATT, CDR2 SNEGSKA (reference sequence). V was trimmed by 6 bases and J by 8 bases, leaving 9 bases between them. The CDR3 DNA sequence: TGCAGTGCCCGCGGAGGTACGCAGTATTTT. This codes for CSARGGTQYF.

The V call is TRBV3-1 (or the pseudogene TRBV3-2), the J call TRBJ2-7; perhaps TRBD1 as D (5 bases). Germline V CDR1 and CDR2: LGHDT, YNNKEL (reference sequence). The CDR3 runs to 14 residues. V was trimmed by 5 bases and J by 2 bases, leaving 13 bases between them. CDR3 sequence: CASSTHRRTYEQYF. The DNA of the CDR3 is TGTGCCAGCAGCACCCACAGGCGCACCTACGAGCAGTACTTC.

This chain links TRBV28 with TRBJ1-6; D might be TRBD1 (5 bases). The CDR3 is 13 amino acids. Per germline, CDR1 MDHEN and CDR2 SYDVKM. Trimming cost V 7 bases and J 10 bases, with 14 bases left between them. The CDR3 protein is CASNPRDRSPLHF. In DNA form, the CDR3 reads TGTGCCAGCAACCCCAGGGATCGGTCACCCCTCCACTTT.

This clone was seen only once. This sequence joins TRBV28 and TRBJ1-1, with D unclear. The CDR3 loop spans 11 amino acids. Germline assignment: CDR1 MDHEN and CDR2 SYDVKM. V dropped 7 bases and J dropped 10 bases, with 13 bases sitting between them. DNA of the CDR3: TGTGCCAGCATTCAGGCTCATCGAGCTTTCTTT. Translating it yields CASIQAHRAFF.

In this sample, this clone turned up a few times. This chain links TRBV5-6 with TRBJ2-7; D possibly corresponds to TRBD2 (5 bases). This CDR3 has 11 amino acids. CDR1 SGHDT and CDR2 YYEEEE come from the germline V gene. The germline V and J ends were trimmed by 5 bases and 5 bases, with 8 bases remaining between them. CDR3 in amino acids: CASRKEDEQYF. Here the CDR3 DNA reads TGTGCCAGCAGAAAGGAGGACGAGCAGTACTTC. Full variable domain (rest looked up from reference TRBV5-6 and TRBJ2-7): DAGVTQSPTHLIKTRGQQVTLRCSPKSGHDTVSWYQQALGQGPQFIFQYYEEEERQRGNFPDRFSGHQFPNYSSELNVNALLLGDSALYLCASRKEDEQYFGPGTRLTVT.

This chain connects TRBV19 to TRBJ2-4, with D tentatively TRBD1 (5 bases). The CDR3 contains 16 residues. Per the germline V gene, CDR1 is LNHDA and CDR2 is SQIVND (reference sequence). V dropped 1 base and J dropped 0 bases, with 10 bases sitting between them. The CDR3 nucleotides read TGTGCCAGTAGTATAGCAGACAGATTAGCCAAAAACATTCAGTACTTC. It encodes CASSIADRLAKNIQYF.

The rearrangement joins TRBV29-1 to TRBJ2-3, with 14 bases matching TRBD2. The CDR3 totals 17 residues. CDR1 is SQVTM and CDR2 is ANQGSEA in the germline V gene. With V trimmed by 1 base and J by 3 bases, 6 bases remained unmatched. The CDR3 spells CSVEGGTSGRLTDTQYF. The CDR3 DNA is TGCAGCGTTGAAGGAGGGACTAGCGGGAGACTGACAGATACGCAGTATTTT.

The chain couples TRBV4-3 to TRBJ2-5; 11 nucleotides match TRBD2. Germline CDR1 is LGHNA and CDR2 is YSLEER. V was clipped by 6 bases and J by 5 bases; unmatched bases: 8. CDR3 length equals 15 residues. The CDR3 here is CASSRTSGGRETQYF. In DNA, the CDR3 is TGCGCCAGCAGTCGAACTAGCGGGGGTAGGGAGACCCAGTACTTC.